This paragraph reports one T cell receptor beta chain. The data stem from a study of CD4 and CD8 cells across lung adenocarcinoma regions. The patients had localized lung adenocarcinoma, a non-small cell subtype. TCRdb re-called the PCR reads through MiXCR, storing one row per CDR3 protein. The data show around 19,000 distinct CDR3 sequences, 50% to 55% seen once. J lost 4 bases, V lost 6 bases, and 14 bases had no gene match. Germline V gene data show CDR1 as MGHRA and CDR2 as YSYEKL. The CDR3 sequence is 19 residues long. The clonotype originates from a female donor with lung adenocarcinoma. The CD4 and CD8 labels of this study may be unreliable. The specimen sequenced was CD8+ T cells from the center of a lung tumor. This chain joins TRBV4-1 and TRBJ2-1; 14 bases are a match to TRBD2. The CDR3 spells CASRGGLGLAGDDYNEQFF. CDR3 DNA sequence: TGCGCCAGCAGGGGCGGATTGGGACTAGCGGGAGACGATTACAATGAGCAGTTCTTC.